The next 25 T cell receptor beta chains were all read from a single sample in a study of shared clonotypes between healthy human individuals. Method: immunoSEQ multiplex PCR; TCRdb's copy keeps in-frame clones and lacks some. This table holds roughly 500,000 clones, roughly 80% found once. The specimen was PBMCs. Every receptor here comes from a woman in her forties in good health. Some clones in this sample may be carry-over from other donors' samples.

The V call is TRBV10-2, the J call TRBJ2-1; D uncertain. The CDR3 spans 13 residues. The ends were cut back, 9 bases at V and 0 bases at J, with 9 bases in the middle. CDR1 and CDR2 (germline): WSHSY, SAAADI. The CDR3 protein is CASQVSSYNEQFF. Written as DNA, the CDR3 is TGCGCCAGTCAGGTCAGCTCCTACAATGAGCAGTTCTTC.

V usage is TRBV4-3 and J usage is TRBJ2-1, with 10 bases that match TRBD2. This CDR3 is 14 amino acids long. Germline loops: CDR1 LGHNA, CDR2 YSLEER. The V segment lost 4 bases and the J segment 8 bases; nucleotides outside the gene matches: 5. CDR3 in amino acids: CASSRAGTSDEQFF. The DNA for the CDR3 is TGCGCCAGCAGCCGGGCGGGGACTAGCGATGAGCAGTTCTTC.

The J gene is TRBJ1-2, the V gene TRBV20-1; D call uncertain. This CDR3 has 11 residues. CDR1 is DFQATT and CDR2 is SNEGSKA in the germline V gene (reference sequence). V gave up 0 bases and J gave up 8 bases, with 7 bases separating them. Written as DNA, the CDR3 is TGCAGTGCTAGAGAGAGGGAGGGCTACACCTTC. Its translation: CSAREREGYTF.

The V gene is TRBV7-9, the J gene TRBJ2-1, with D possibly being TRBD2 (6 bases). Germline CDR1 SEHNR, CDR2 FQNEAQ (reference sequence). V lost 1 base and J 4 bases, leaving 14 bases between the germline ends. The CDR3 consists of 16 residues. CDR3 in amino acids: CASSLDQGGPYNEQFF. The CDR3, as DNA: TGTGCCAGCAGCTTAGATCAGGGAGGCCCTTACAATGAGCAGTTCTTC.

This rearrangement joins TRBV7-6 to TRBJ2-5; a weak D match, TRBD1 (6 bases). Trimming took 5 bases from V and 5 from J, leaving 9 bases between them. This CDR3 has 12 amino acids. Looked up from germline, CDR1 is SGHVS and CDR2 is FNYEAQ. CDR3: CASSGTGETQYF. The CDR3 bases are TGTGCCAGCAGCGGAACAGGGGAGACCCAGTACTTC.

CDR3 nucleotides: TGCGCCAGCAGCCTGAGCGCGGGAGAGCCCCAGCATTTT. Translating it yields CASSLSAGEPQHF. The chain combines TRBV4-1 with TRBJ1-5; D gene uncertain. The germline V and J ends were trimmed by 4 bases and 8 bases, with 12 bases remaining between them. The CDR3 has 13 residues. In germline, CDR1 is MGHRA, CDR2 YSYEKL.

The chain carries TRBV14 and TRBJ1-2; D might be TRBD1 (5 bases). The CDR3 runs 13 residues. V lost 4 bases, J lost 7 bases, and 13 bases lay in between. Germline CDR1 reads SGHDN; CDR2 reads FVKESK. For the CDR3, the DNA is TGTGCCAGCAGCCCGAGGATAGGGGCTGGCTACACCTTC. This sequence encodes CASSPRIGAGYTF. Filled out from reference TRBV14 and TRBJ1-2, the complete variable domain reads EAGVTQFPSHSVIEKGQTVTLRCDPISGHDNLYWYRRVMGKEIKFLLHFVKESKQDESGMPNNRFLAERTGGTYSTLKVQPAELEDSGVYFCASSPRIGAGYTFGSGTRLTVV.

This chain connects TRBV29-1 to TRBJ2-2; D is undetermined. The CDR3 contains 13 residues. V was shortened by 4 bases and J by 1 base, with 7 bases between the two germline ends. Germline lookup yields CDR1 SQVTM and CDR2 ANQGSEA. The CDR3 spells CSVGGGNTGELFF. In DNA form, the CDR3 reads TGCAGCGTTGGTGGCGGGAACACCGGGGAGCTGTTTTTT.

This clone turned up a few times. CDR3 protein: CASSLRGTEGYTF. For the CDR3, the DNA is TGCGCCAGCAGCTTGAGGGGCACCGAGGGCTACACCTTC. The chain combines TRBV5-1 with TRBJ1-2, with TRBD1 as a possible D gene (5 bases). V dropped 1 base and J dropped 8 bases, with 12 bases sitting between them. CDR1 is SGHRS and CDR2 is YFSETQ in the germline V gene. This CDR3 has 13 residues.

The sample holds one count of this clone. This chain connects TRBV15 to TRBJ2-1; 11 positions agree with TRBD1. The CDR3 consists of 15 residues. J lost 4 bases, V lost 5 bases, and 4 bases had no gene match. Germline loops: CDR1 LNHNV, CDR2 YYDKDF (reference sequence). The CDR3 bases are TGTGCCACCAGCGGAGGGACAGGGGGTTACAATGAGCAGTTCTTC. It yields the protein CATSGGTGGYNEQFF. Using reference TRBV15 and TRBJ2-1 for the parts outside the CDR3, the full variable domain is DAMVIQNPRYQVTQFGKPVTLSCSQTLNHNVMYWYQQKSSQAPKLLFHYYDKDFNNEADTPDNFQSRRPNTSFCFLDIRSPGLGDTAMYLCATSGGTGGYNEQFFGPGTRLTVL.

The rearrangement links TRBV5-4 to TRBJ1-4; no reliable D call. The CDR3 is 15 amino acids. The V gene's germline CDR1 is SGHNT and CDR2 YYREEE (reference sequence). Trimming removed 4 bases at V and 5 bases at J, with 15 bases between. CDR3 coding DNA: TGTGCCAGCAGCCCAGGTGGCACCTTGAATGAAAAACTGTTTTTT. Amino acid sequence: CASSPGGTLNEKLFF.

The rearrangement links TRBV11-1 to TRBJ2-5; D is unresolved. The CDR3 covers 16 residues. The V and J ends lost 3 bases and 4 bases respectively, with 18 bases between them. Germline V lookup: CDR1 SGHAT, CDR2 FQDESV (reference sequence). CDR3 DNA sequence: TGTGCCAGCAGCTTCCCCCAGGACCAAGATTCAGAGACCCAGTACTTC. Translating it yields CASSFPQDQDSETQYF.

This clone appeared a few times. This chain joins TRBV6-4 and TRBJ1-1, with D possibly matching TRBD1 (5 bases). V shed 6 bases and J shed 7 bases, with 18 bases lying between them. This CDR3 is built from 14 residues. Germline V gene lookup returns CDR1 MRHNA and CDR2 SNTAGT. CDR3 in amino acids: CASRPSPGKYEAFF. In DNA, the CDR3 is TGTGCCAGCAGGCCATCCCCAGGGAAGTATGAAGCTTTCTTT.

V usage is TRBV5-4 and J usage is TRBJ2-3; TRBD1 might be the D (6 bases). V lost 4 bases and J 0 bases, leaving 12 bases between the germline ends. The germline V gene has CDR1 SGHNT and CDR2 YYREEE (reference sequence). This CDR3 region has 15 residues. CDR3 coding DNA: TGTGCCAGCAGCACGGACAGTTTTAGCACAGATACGCAGTATTTT. Translated: CASSTDSFSTDTQYF.

The chain carries TRBV6-5 and TRBJ1-1, with TRBD1 as a possible D gene (5 bases). Germline V gene sequence: CDR1 MNHEY, CDR2 SVGAGI. Trimming cost V 2 bases and J 10 bases, with 8 bases left between them. The CDR3 has 11 amino acids. CDR3 coding DNA: TGTGCCAGCAGTTACATGGGGGGAGCTTTCTTT. It translates to CASSYMGGAFF.

As concerns this clone: A read error is possible here, since a much larger clone lies one base away. This chain links TRBV29-1 with TRBJ2-3, with unresolved D. Trimming shortened V by 5 bases and J by 1 base, and 7 bases separated the two germline ends. The germline CDR1 and CDR2 sequences are SQVTM and ANQGSEA. This CDR3 is 12 amino acids long. The CDR3, as DNA: TGCAGCGTTACTCTCGGCACAGATACGCAGTATTTT. Its protein is CSVTLGTDTQYF.

CDR3 protein: CATTDSYEQYF. CDR3 nucleotides: TGTGCCACCACTGACAGCTACGAGCAGTACTTC. The J gene is TRBJ2-7, the V gene TRBV19; tentative D call: TRBD1 (5 bases). In germline, CDR1 is LNHDA, CDR2 SQIVND (reference sequence). This CDR3 region has 11 residues. V lost 10 bases and J lost 3, with 10 bases in between.

J is TRBJ2-1 and V is TRBV10-1; TRBD2 might be the D (6 bases). The V end was cut by 0 bases, the J end by 3 bases, with 9 bases between. This CDR3 spans 15 amino acids. Per germline, CDR1 WNHNN and CDR2 SYGVQD (reference sequence). Written as DNA, the CDR3 is TGCGCCAGCAGTGAGTCCCGGGAGATCTACAATGAGCAGTTCTTC. Encoded protein: CASSESREIYNEQFF.

The V and J genes are TRBV28 and TRBJ2-1, with 14 bases lining up with TRBD2. The junction had 5 bases not matched to a gene; V was cut back by 5 bases and J by 8 bases. This CDR3 has 15 amino acids. From germline, CDR1 is MDHEN and CDR2 SYDVKM. CDR3 in amino acids: CASSLGTSGRYEQFF. The CDR3 DNA reads as TGTGCCAGCAGTCTGGGGACTAGCGGGAGATATGAGCAGTTCTTC.

In the case of this clone: The junction departs from germline at one end; a sequencing error may be responsible. The J gene is TRBJ2-1, the V gene TRBV7-7; unclear D gene. Germline-derived CDR1 and CDR2 are SSHAT and FNYEAQ (reference sequence). The CDR3 is made up of 15 amino acids. The CDR3 DNA follows: TGTGCTAGCAGCTTAGCTCTCGACTCCTACAATGAGCAGTTCTTC. This encodes CASSLALDSYNEQFF.

The chain employs TRBV5-1 and TRBJ2-3; D call uncertain. Trimming removed 1 base from V and 4 bases from J, with 13 bases in between. CDR1 and CDR2 from the germline V gene are SGHRS and YFSETQ. The CDR3 extends over 15 amino acids. In nucleotides, the CDR3 is TGCGCCAGCAGCTTGCTTCACGCGTTTGCAGATACGCAGTATTTT. Translating it yields CASSLLHAFADTQYF.

This clone has only a few counts. The chain joins TRBV27 to TRBJ1-4; 10 bases agree with TRBD1. The junction had 4 bases not matched to a gene; V was cut back by 5 bases and J by 7 bases. Germline loops: CDR1 MNHEY, CDR2 SMNVEV (reference sequence). The CDR3 loop spans 14 amino acids. CDR3 DNA sequence: TGTGCCAGCAGTCCGGGACAGGGGCCTGAAAAACTGTTTTTT. Translating gives CASSPGQGPEKLFF.

A few counts support this clone. This sample includes further DNA sequences coding for the same CDR3. The rearrangement joins TRBV5-1 to TRBJ2-7, with 14 bases identical to TRBD2. Germline trimming cut 4 bases from V and 2 bases from J; bases unmatched to any gene: 5. CDR1 SGHRS and CDR2 YFSETQ come from the germline V gene. The CDR3 is made up of 16 amino acids. CDR3 sequence reads: CASSPGLAGVAYEQYF. In DNA, the CDR3 is TGCGCCAGCAGCCCGGGACTAGCGGGGGTTGCCTACGAGCAGTACTTC.

The gene calls are TRBV18 and TRBJ1-1; 8 nucleotides agree with TRBD1. The CDR3 spans 14 residues. Germline CDR1 and CDR2: KGHSH and LQKENI. After removal of 3 bases from V and 4 bases from J, the junction contained 4 bases not matched to a gene. CDR3 in amino acids: CASSPDRGPTEAFF. The CDR3 bases are TGTGCCAGCTCACCTGACAGGGGTCCCACTGAAGCTTTCTTT.

CDR3 sequence: CASSLGGIPNYGYTF. The CDR3 DNA reads TGTGCCAGCAGTTTGGGGGGGATTCCTAACTATGGCTACACCTTC. The chain couples TRBV28 to TRBJ1-2; possibly TRBD1 for D (5 bases). The V gene's germline CDR1 is MDHEN and CDR2 SYDVKM. The ends were cut back, 3 bases at V and 0 bases at J, with 11 bases in the middle. This CDR3 has 15 amino acids.